This T cell receptor beta chain was recorded in a study of shared clonotypes between healthy human individuals. Comment on this clone: The antigen remains unidentified.

Study-wide results and limits: A generally larger estimated richness was seen in naive subsets than in memory subsets.

Deletions cut 8 bases from V and 4 bases from J, with 20 bases between. This CDR3 comprises 15 residues. CDR1 and CDR2 from the germline V gene are ENHRY and SYGVKD. Authors' processing steps: ImmunoSEQ sequences covered only the junction and lacked quality scores; filtering therefore differed. Assay used: immunoSEQ multiplex PCR; TCRdb lists only in-frame clones, some missing. That table gives V, J and clone size, and the DNA gave D and trimming. The table includes about 700,000 clones, around 67% detected once. Input material: memory CD4+ T cells sorted from blood. Subset reported: CD45RA-negative fraction. The sequence was obtained from a woman in her twenties or thirties in good health. The J gene is TRBJ1-2, the V gene TRBV10-3, with D uncertain. Here the CDR3 reads CAISPLPQFPYGYTF. The CDR3 DNA reads as TGTGCCATCTCGCCCTTACCACAGTTCCCCTATGGCTACACCTTC.